This TCR beta chain was recovered during a study of Graves' ophthalmopathy and Graves' hyperthyroidism. V shed 2 bases and J shed 4 bases, with 11 bases lying between them. The CDR3 is made up of 14 amino acids. Germline V gene data show CDR1 as SGHTA and CDR2 as FQGNSA. This clonotype occurred many times. Using RNA transcripts, the TCR beta CDR3 regions were amplified. RT-PCR was first run with HTBI primers, then multiplex PCR in a second round. TCRdb reanalysed the multiplex PCR reads using MiXCR and keeps one entry per CDR3 protein. The table has 900,000 to 1,200,000 distinct CDR3 sequences, about 40% seen once.

The genes are TRBV7-2 and TRBJ1-1; no reliable D call. The material sequenced was peripheral blood or thyroid tissue (not recorded which). This clonotype was obtained from an adult man with Graves' hyperthyroidism. The CDR3 DNA sequence: TGTGCCAGCAGCTTAAGGTCCCCTGGCACTGAAGCTTTCTTT. Translation gives CASSLRSPGTEAFF. Full variable domain (missing parts from reference TRBV7-2 and TRBJ1-1): GAGVSQSPSNKVTEKGKDVELRCDPISGHTALYWYRQSLGQGLEFLIYFQGNSAPDKSGLPSDRFSAERTGGSVSTLTIQRTQQEDSAVYLCASSLRSPGTEAFFGQGTRLTVV.